This T cell receptor beta chain was recorded in a study of blood T cells in healthy people across ages. Overall study: Researchers report that template switching captured about one barcoded beta molecule per two T cells.

Regarding the study as a whole: Getting older went along with TCR beta diversity per million T cells dropping roughly linearly.

Combining a sample-barcoded 5' primer with a J-beta primer mix, a second PCR ran for 7 to 11 cycles. TCRdb called the 5' RACE reads again in MiXCR, with one record for every CDR3 protein. The repertoire has about 1,800,000 distinct CDR3 sequences, 28% of them found once; the top ten carry roughly 8%. The CDR3 runs 15 residues. Germline V gene data show CDR1 as LGHDT and CDR2 as YNNKEL (reference sequence). Trimming pared 1 base from V and 0 bases from J, leaving 10 bases between. A remark on this clonotype: The antigen is undetermined.

This receptor was taken from a woman in her 30s in good health. Sequences were obtained from blood. The rearrangement links TRBV3-1 to TRBJ2-7; no clear D gene. In DNA form, the CDR3 reads TGTGCCAGCAGCCAAGCAGTTGAGCTCTCCTACGAGCAGTACTTC. It specifies CASSQAVELSYEQYF.